The clone carrying this T cell receptor (beta chain) was seen only once. The sample originates from a study of control samples from healthy donors and cancer patients. Some clones are missing from TCRdb's copy, which holds only in-frame ones; the method was immunoSEQ multiplex PCR. This sample carries 100,000 to 150,000 clones, 80% to 95% of them seen once, and the ten largest clones take roughly 0.54%. Germline CDR1 ENHRY, CDR2 SYGVKD. The V end was cut by 0 bases, the J end by 1 base, with 22 bases between. The CDR3 totals 20 residues. The sequenced material came from PBMCs. The V gene is TRBV10-3, the J gene TRBJ1-3, with no clear D. The receptor's source is a man of 80 years or more with head and neck cancer. Written as DNA, the CDR3 is TGTGCCATCAGTGAGTCGAGAGTCGTTCGGGAAAAAGGATCTGGAAACACCATATATTTT. Its translation: CAISESRVVREKGSGNTIYF.